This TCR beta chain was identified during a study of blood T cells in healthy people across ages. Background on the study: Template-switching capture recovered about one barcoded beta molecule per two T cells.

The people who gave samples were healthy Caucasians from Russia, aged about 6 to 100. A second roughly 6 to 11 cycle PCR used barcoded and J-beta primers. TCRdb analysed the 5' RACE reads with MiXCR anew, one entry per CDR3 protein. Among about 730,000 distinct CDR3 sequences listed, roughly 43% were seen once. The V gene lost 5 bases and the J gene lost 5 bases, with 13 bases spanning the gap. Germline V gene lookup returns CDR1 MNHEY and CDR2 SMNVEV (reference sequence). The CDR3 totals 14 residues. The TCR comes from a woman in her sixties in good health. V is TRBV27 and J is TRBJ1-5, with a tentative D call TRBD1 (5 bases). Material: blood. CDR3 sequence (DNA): TGTGCCAGCAGTCCCGGGACCCTATATCAGCCCCAGCATTTT. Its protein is CASSPGTLYQPQHF.